This entry features one T cell receptor beta chain sequence. Sequencing was performed with immunoSEQ multiplex PCR; in TCRdb, only in-frame clones are kept and a portion is missing. The sample contains around 340,000 clones, more than 85% of which appear only once. The sample comes from a study of shared T cell receptors in the human thymus. Sequencing was performed on thymocytes. The sequence was obtained from a human donor.

CDR3 region: CSVDAGQHTEAFF. The CDR3 DNA follows: TGCAGCGTTGATGCGGGACAGCACACTGAAGCTTTCTTT. The chain joins TRBV29-1 to TRBJ1-1, with 7 nucleotides matching TRBD1. This CDR3 region has 13 residues. CDR1 and CDR2 (germline): SQVTM, ANQGSEA. Trimming removed 3 bases from V and 3 bases from J; junction bases left unmatched: 4.